Each of the 31 T cell receptor beta chains below was sequenced from the same sample in a study of blood T cell repertoires in COVID-19. Some clones are missing from TCRdb's copy, which holds only in-frame ones; the method was immunoSEQ multiplex PCR. The sample holds 45,000 to 70,000 clones, roughly 86% seen once. The specimen sequenced was peripheral blood. The origin of the receptors is a woman aged 80 or older with acute or convalescent COVID-19.

The chain has TRBV28 and TRBJ1-1, with D perhaps TRBD1 (5 bases). The germline V and J ends were trimmed by 5 bases and 0 bases, with 10 bases remaining between them. Germline V gene sequence: CDR1 MDHEN, CDR2 SYDVKM. The CDR3 has 14 amino acids. In DNA form, the CDR3 reads TGTGCCAGCAGTCTGGGGGGTTTGAACACTGAAGCTTTCTTT. Its translation is CASSLGGLNTEAFF.

The J gene is TRBJ1-3, the V gene TRBV7-9; no clear D gene. V shed 5 bases and J shed 2 bases, with 10 bases lying between them. The germline gives CDR1 SEHNR, CDR2 FQNEAQ (reference sequence). The CDR3 loop spans 14 amino acids. The CDR3 sequence: CASSPGPTGNTIYF. The CDR3 DNA reads TGTGCCAGCAGCCCGGGTCCAACTGGAAACACCATATATTTT. Looking up the rest from reference TRBV7-9 and TRBJ1-3 gives the full variable domain: DTGVSQNPRHKITKRGQNVTFRCDPISEHNRLYWYRQTLGQGPEFLTYFQNEAQLEKSRLLSDRFSAERPKGSFSTLEIQRTEQGDSAMYLCASSPGPTGNTIYFGEGSWLTVV.

The gene calls are TRBV7-7 and TRBJ2-5; maybe TRBD1 (6 bases). The V end was cut by 5 bases, the J end by 2 bases, with 12 bases between. The CDR3 contains 14 residues. Germline V CDR1 and CDR2: SSHAT, FNYEAQ (reference sequence). This chain's CDR3 is CASSPEGGQETQYF. The CDR3 DNA follows: TGTGCCAGCAGCCCTGAAGGGGGACAAGAGACCCAGTACTTC.

The V call is TRBV24-1, the J call TRBJ1-5, with TRBD1 as a possible D gene (5 bases). V was pared by 7 bases and J by 4 bases, with 10 bases between. The CDR3 is made up of 13 amino acids. Per germline, CDR1 KGHDR and CDR2 SFDVKD. The CDR3 loop reads CATSRVGNQPQHF. CDR3 nucleotides: TGTGCCACCAGCAGGGTGGGGAATCAGCCCCAGCATTTT.

The rearrangement joins TRBV2 to TRBJ2-1; tentatively, D is TRBD1 (6 bases). The germline V and J ends were trimmed by 7 bases and 6 bases, with 16 bases remaining between them. Germline V gene sequence: CDR1 SNHLY, CDR2 FYNNEI. CDR3 size: 14 residues. Written as DNA, the CDR3 is TGTGCCAGCACGGGACAAGGGGCCCCCAATGAGCAGTTCTTC. Protein: CASTGQGAPNEQFF.

The chain carries TRBV28 and TRBJ1-2; TRBD1 agrees at 7 bases. V gave up 2 bases and J gave up 7 bases; unmatched junction bases: 7. The V gene's germline CDR1 is MDHEN and CDR2 SYDVKM. The length of the CDR3 is 14 residues. CDR3 nucleotide sequence: TGTGCCAGCAGTTTAGCCAGGGGGAAGATTGGCTACACCTTC. This codes for CASSLARGKIGYTF.

V usage is TRBV27 and J usage is TRBJ1-2; D might be TRBD1 (5 bases). Per germline, CDR1 MNHEY and CDR2 SMNVEV (reference sequence). The V end lost 2 bases, the J end lost 3 bases, and 13 bases lay between the germline ends. The CDR3 has 15 residues. CDR3 region: CASSLRAGWDYGYTF. The CDR3 nucleotides are TGTGCCAGCAGTTTAAGGGCAGGGTGGGACTATGGCTACACCTTC.

The V and J genes are TRBV5-1 and TRBJ2-1; 10 bases are shared with TRBD2. Losses at the gene ends were 0 bases for V and 3 bases for J; bases not matched to a gene: 15. CDR3 size: 20 residues. CDR1 is SGHRS, CDR2 YFSETQ, per germline. As DNA, the CDR3 is TGCGCCAGCAGCTTGGGTCTAGCGGGAGAGAAGGGGGCCTACTACAATGAGCAGTTCTTC. It encodes CASSLGLAGEKGAYYNEQFF.

The chain has TRBV19 and TRBJ1-1; D possibly corresponds to TRBD1 (5 bases). There are 14 residues in the CDR3. CDR1 and CDR2 from the germline V gene are LNHDA and SQIVND (reference sequence). V was clipped by 4 bases and J by 0 bases, with 9 bases between them. The CDR3 region has the DNA TGTGCCAGTAGTAGTAGGGGTTTGAACACTGAAGCTTTCTTT. Protein product: CASSSRGLNTEAFF.

The V and J genes are TRBV19 and TRBJ2-2; TRBD1 matches at 8 bases. V shed 3 bases, J shed 0 bases, and the junction held 3 bases outside the gene matches. This CDR3 spans 16 amino acids. Germline V gene data show CDR1 as LNHDA and CDR2 as SQIVND (reference sequence). CDR3 bases: TGTGCCAGTAGTATTCAGGGGGCTTCGAACACCGGGGAGCTGTTTTTT. Translated: CASSIQGASNTGELFF.

This chain uses TRBV7-9 with TRBJ1-2; weak D call: TRBD1 (5 bases). CDR1 is SEHNR and CDR2 is FQNEAQ in the germline V gene (reference sequence). This CDR3 contains 16 residues. The V end was cut by 2 bases, the J end by 0 bases, with 13 bases between. The CDR3 reads CASSLSGTEANYGYTF. The CDR3 DNA is TGTGCCAGCAGCTTAAGTGGGACTGAGGCTAACTATGGCTACACCTTC.

The CDR3 sequence: CASSLAGAGAVEQYF. CDR3 in DNA: TGTGCCAGCAGCTTGGCCGGGGCGGGGGCCGTCGAGCAGTACTTC. The rearrangement uses TRBV5-4 and TRBJ2-7, with D possibly being TRBD2 (7 bases). This CDR3 region has 15 residues. In germline, CDR1 is SGHNT, CDR2 YYREEE (reference sequence). The V gene lost 0 bases and the J gene lost 6 bases, with 16 bases spanning the gap.

The chain couples TRBV30 to TRBJ2-6, with TRBD1 as a possible D gene (6 bases). CDR1 is GTSNPN and CDR2 is SVGIG in the germline V gene (reference sequence). This CDR3 comprises 17 residues. Trimming left V 0 bases short and J 2 bases short, with 14 bases between. CDR3 DNA: TGTGCCTGGAGTGTACGCAAGGGGGTGGCTGGGGCCAACGTCCTGACTTTC. Translation gives CAWSVRKGVAGANVLTF.

V is TRBV27 and J is TRBJ2-3, with TRBD2 matching 10 bases. Germline CDR1 MNHEY, CDR2 SMNVEV (reference sequence). With 3 bases clipped from V and 1 base from J, the junction kept 1 base outside the gene matches. This CDR3 is built from 15 residues. The CDR3 bases are TGTGCCAGCAGTTTTCTAGCGGGAGGCACAGATACGCAGTATTTT. It specifies CASSFLAGGTDTQYF.

The chain uses TRBV3-1 (or the pseudogene TRBV3-2) and TRBJ1-6; D not certain. Per germline, CDR1 LGHDT and CDR2 YNNKEL (reference sequence). V lost 3 bases and J 10 bases, leaving 16 bases between the germline ends. The CDR3 runs 15 residues. In DNA form, the CDR3 reads TGTGCCAGCAGCCAGCACCGCTCCCGAGGATCACCCCTCCACTTT. Its protein product is CASSQHRSRGSPLHF.

This clone was picked up a small number of times. V is TRBV7-9 and J is TRBJ1-4; D is possibly TRBD1 (5 bases). The CDR3 runs 16 residues. CDR1 is SEHNR and CDR2 is FQNEAQ in the germline V gene (reference sequence). Trimming shortened V by 1 base and J by 8 bases, and 17 bases separated the two germline ends. The CDR3 protein is CASSLGGGRGGEKLFF. DNA for the CDR3: TGTGCCAGCAGCTTAGGAGGAGGACGGGGGGGAGAAAAACTGTTTTTT. The variable domain in full, completed from reference TRBV7-9 and TRBJ1-4, reads DTGVSQNPRHKITKRGQNVTFRCDPISEHNRLYWYRQTLGQGPEFLTYFQNEAQLEKSRLLSDRFSAERPKGSFSTLEIQRTEQGDSAMYLCASSLGGGRGGEKLFFGSGTQLSVL.

J is TRBJ2-5 and V is TRBV12-5, with a possible D match to TRBD2 (6 bases). This CDR3 has 14 residues. Germline CDR1 reads LGHNT; CDR2 reads FRNRAP. V was shortened by 6 bases and J by 5 bases, with 16 bases between the two germline ends. In nucleotides, the CDR3 is TGTGCTAGTGGGACGGGAGCGGTGCAGGAGACCCAGTACTTC. It translates to CASGTGAVQETQYF.

The chain recombines TRBV28 with TRBJ1-3; maybe TRBD1 (5 bases). The CDR3 consists of 18 residues. Germline V CDR1 and CDR2: MDHEN, SYDVKM. Trimming left V 5 bases short and J 0 bases short, with 20 bases between. CDR3 region: CASSPAQGLFLSGNTIYF. The CDR3 bases are TGTGCCAGCAGTCCCGCCCAGGGACTATTCCTCTCTGGAAACACCATATATTTT.

The CDR3 DNA follows: TGTGCCAGCAGTCGTAGGGACAGCCCATCCGGCTACACCTTC. This encodes CASSRRDSPSGYTF. The genes are TRBV7-9 and TRBJ1-2; 7 positions match TRBD1. The CDR3 sequence is 14 residues long. J lost 8 bases, V lost 6 bases, and 12 bases had no gene match. The germline V gene has CDR1 SEHNR and CDR2 FQNEAQ (reference sequence).

The chain has TRBV6-6 and TRBJ1-2; a possible D gene is TRBD1 (5 bases). The CDR3 sequence is 15 residues long. Trimming cost V 0 bases and J 4 bases, with 12 bases left between them. Germline V gene data show CDR1 as MNHNY and CDR2 as SVGAGI (reference sequence). CDR3 sequence reads: CASSYSGREGYGYTF. The DNA for the CDR3 is TGTGCCAGCAGTTACTCGGGCAGGGAAGGCTATGGCTACACCTTC.

The CDR3 sequence: CASSQGSKEKLFF. In DNA form, the CDR3 reads TGTGCCAGCAGCCAAGGTTCAAAAGAAAAACTGTTTTTT. The chain is built from TRBV3-1 (or the pseudogene TRBV3-2) and TRBJ1-4; D is ambiguous. The V gene lost 1 base and the J gene lost 8 bases, with 8 bases spanning the gap. The CDR3 consists of 13 residues. CDR1 and CDR2 from the germline V gene are LGHDT and YNNKEL (reference sequence).

The chain couples TRBV11-3 to TRBJ2-7; 7 bases agree with TRBD2. The germline gives CDR1 SGHNT, CDR2 YENEEA. The CDR3 consists of 15 residues. After removal of 1 base from V and 2 bases from J, the junction contained 5 bases not matched to a gene. This CDR3 reads CASSLGGGSTYEQYF. CDR3 DNA: TGTGCCAGCAGCTTAGGAGGCGGGAGTACCTACGAGCAGTACTTC.

This clone has a handful of counts. The gene calls are TRBV27 and TRBJ1-6; 7 nucleotides match TRBD1. Trimming cost V 7 bases and J 10 bases; bases outside gene matches: 10. CDR1 and CDR2 (germline): MNHEY, SMNVEV (reference sequence). CDR3 length: 14 amino acids. CDR3 bases: TGTGCCAGCAAGCCGGACAGGACCAAATCACCCCTCCACTTT. This sequence encodes CASKPDRTKSPLHF.

V usage is TRBV28 and J usage is TRBJ1-2; no clear D. The V end was cut by 2 bases, the J end by 6 bases, with 10 bases between. The V gene's germline CDR1 is MDHEN and CDR2 SYDVKM. CDR3 length: 13 amino acids. CDR3 loop: CASSLTAGNGYTF. CDR3 nucleotides: TGTGCCAGCAGTTTAACGGCAGGCAATGGCTACACCTTC.

The chain joins TRBV7-9 to TRBJ2-1, with 9 nucleotides matching TRBD1. The CDR3 loop spans 16 amino acids. Per germline, CDR1 SEHNR and CDR2 FQNEAQ (reference sequence). Trimming at V came to 5 bases and at J to 7 bases, leaving 12 bases not matched to a gene. CDR3 amino acids: CASSSNPGTGPNEQFF. DNA for the CDR3: TGTGCCAGCAGCAGCAACCCCGGGACAGGGCCAAATGAGCAGTTCTTC. Drawing the rest from reference TRBV7-9 and TRBJ2-1, the complete variable domain is DTGVSQNPRHKITKRGQNVTFRCDPISEHNRLYWYRQTLGQGPEFLTYFQNEAQLEKSRLLSDRFSAERPKGSFSTLEIQRTEQGDSAMYLCASSSNPGTGPNEQFFGPGTRLTVL.

This chain links TRBV6-2 or TRBV6-3 with TRBJ2-7; TRBD1 matches 7 bases. Germline values: CDR1 MNHEY, CDR2 SVGEGT. The V and J ends lost 0 bases and 6 bases, in that order; junction bases with no gene match: 5. The CDR3 contains 14 residues. CDR3 sequence (DNA): TGTGCCAGCAGTTACTCAGGGGGCGAGTTCGAGCAGTACTTC. It encodes CASSYSGGEFEQYF.

V usage is TRBV7-9 and J usage is TRBJ2-2; 9 bases agree with TRBD1. J lost 1 base, V lost 6 bases, and 12 bases had no gene match. Germline lookup yields CDR1 SEHNR and CDR2 FQNEAQ (reference sequence). CDR3 length: 18 residues. CDR3 in DNA: TGTGCCAGCAGACCAACGGGACAGGGCTTAGTGAACACCGGGGAGCTGTTTTTT. Its translation: CASRPTGQGLVNTGELFF.

The V gene is TRBV5-1, the J gene TRBJ2-1; possible D gene TRBD2, 7 bases. CDR1 is SGHRS and CDR2 is YFSETQ in the germline V gene. The CDR3 runs 14 residues. The germline V and J ends were trimmed by 4 bases and 7 bases, with 15 bases remaining between them. The DNA for the CDR3 is TGCGCCAGCAGCGATCTGCGGGGGCGTAATGAGCAGTTCTTC. Translated: CASSDLRGRNEQFF.

V and J are TRBV19 and TRBJ2-7, with 13 bases fitting TRBD2. This CDR3 is built from 16 residues. From germline, CDR1 is LNHDA and CDR2 SQIVND (reference sequence). J gave up 3 bases and V 6 bases, and 8 bases lay outside the gene matches. CDR3 coding DNA: TGTGCCAGTAGAACCTCACTAGCGGGAGGGGACTACGAGCAGTACTTC. It specifies CASRTSLAGGDYEQYF.

The rearrangement joins TRBV15 to TRBJ2-7, with D hard to call. Per the germline V gene, CDR1 is LNHNV and CDR2 is YYDKDF (reference sequence). V lost 0 bases and J lost 7, with 10 bases in between. The CDR3 is made up of 13 amino acids. CDR3 loop: CATSRDPSREQYF. As DNA, the CDR3 is TGTGCCACCAGCAGAGATCCGTCGAGAGAGCAGTACTTC. Full variable domain (remainder filled in from reference TRBV15 and TRBJ2-7): DAMVIQNPRYQVTQFGKPVTLSCSQTLNHNVMYWYQQKSSQAPKLLFHYYDKDFNNEADTPDNFQSRRPNTSFCFLDIRSPGLGDTAMYLCATSRDPSREQYFGPGTRLTVT.

The V and J genes are TRBV21-1 and TRBJ1-1; the DNA was not used to check the table's D call, TRBD1. TRBV21-1 is a recognized pseudogene. The CDR3 extends over 21 amino acids. The CDR3 sequence is CASSPFSLGTEVHVMNTEAFF. The CDR3 region has the DNA TGTGCCAGCAGCCCATTTAGCCTCGGGACAGAAGTTCACGTTATGAACACTGAAGCTTTCTTT.